This T cell receptor beta chain was captured in a study of blood T cells in healthy people across ages. Findings and limits, study-wide: PBMCs that were unsorted prevented a conclusive naive versus antigen-experienced comparison.

This clonotype was seen a few times. The target antigen is unknown. The CDR3 runs to 18 residues. Caucasian individuals from Russia who were healthy and aged about 6 to 95 acted as donors. A second roughly 6 to 11 cycle PCR used barcoded and J-beta primers. Every cDNA molecule bore a tag from a template-switch adaptor containing 12 random nucleotides. Individual samples furnished no less than 3 million CDR3-containing paired-end reads apiece. TCRdb called the 5' RACE reads again in MiXCR, with one record for every CDR3 protein. Counted here are 800,000 to 1,300,000 distinct CDR3 sequences, around 25% occurring once; the ten biggest clones make up about 0.8%. This sample also belongs to another study, concerning T cells of mothers and their children.

This clonotype was sampled from a girl aged 2 to 9 in good health. Sequencing used blood. The chain joins TRBV21-1 to TRBJ2-1; the DNA was not compared with TRBD1, the D call given in the table. TRBV21-1 is classified as a pseudogene. CDR3 sequence (DNA): TGTGCCAGCAGCACAACCTCCTACAGGGCTAGCTCCTACAATGAGCAGTTCTTC. Amino acids: CASSTTSYRASSYNEQFF.